This T cell receptor beta chain emerged from a study of blood T cell repertoires in COVID-19. Study background: Samples taken during acute and convalescent COVID-19 were collected in the United States, Italy and Spain. In each case, the material was cDNA or gDNA derived from T cells, B-cell-depleted T cells, or PBMCs.

The germline V gene has CDR1 SGHDN and CDR2 FVKESK. The ends were cut back, 4 bases at V and 6 bases at J, with 21 bases in the middle. The CDR3 covers 16 residues. Profiled with immunoSEQ multiplex PCR; TCRdb holds only in-frame clones, not every one. The profile covers over 600,000 clones, with 75% to 90% appearing a single time and roughly 0.25% taken by the ten largest. The material sequenced was peripheral blood. This rearrangement joins TRBV14 to TRBJ1-2, with a possible D match to TRBD1 (5 bases). The sequence derives from a woman aged 18-30 years with acute or convalescent COVID-19. CDR3 nucleotides: TGTGCCAGCAGCCGAACCCTATACAGGTGGAAGAATGGCTACACCTTC. Translation gives CASSRTLYRWKNGYTF.